Following are 27 T cell receptor beta chains from one sample sequenced in a study of T cells after posttransplantation cyclophosphamide. Clones were read by immunoSEQ multiplex PCR, and TCRdb kept only the in-frame ones, dropping some. Altogether 25,000 to 35,000 clones are present, around nine tenths being singletons, with the ten largest covering more than 12%. Sequencing was performed on PBMCs. Receptors originate from a woman aged 40 to 50 with a blood cancer, CMV-positive, and with a related stem cell donor.

In DNA, the CDR3 is TGTGCCAGCAGCTTGGAGGACAGGGACACCGGGGAGCTGTTTTTT. It codes for CASSLEDRDTGELFF. The chain combines TRBV7-6 with TRBJ2-2; 8 positions agree with TRBD1. This CDR3 has 15 amino acids. Per germline, CDR1 SGHVS and CDR2 FNYEAQ. V was pared by 3 bases and J by 3 bases, with 3 bases of the junction left unmatched.

This clone showed up just a few times. This chain joins TRBV6-6 and TRBJ2-7; the match to TRBD1 covers 8 bases. The CDR3 consists of 13 residues. The trim removed 4 bases at V and 6 bases at J, leaving 5 bases unmatched. Germline CDR1 and CDR2: MNHNY and SVGAGI (reference sequence). The CDR3 nucleotides read TGTGCCAGCAGTTTCCGGGACAGGCTCGAGCAGTACTTC. Translated: CASSFRDRLEQYF.

This chain uses TRBV2 with TRBJ2-2; D possibly corresponds to TRBD1 (6 bases). Germline assignment: CDR1 SNHLY and CDR2 FYNNEI. The CDR3 runs 16 residues. Between the trimmed V and J ends, which lost 6 bases and 4 bases, there was a span of 18 bases. CDR3 region: CASRARWTAFTGELFF. Written as DNA, the CDR3 is TGTGCCAGCAGGGCACGCTGGACAGCCTTCACCGGGGAGCTGTTTTTT.

V usage is TRBV7-6 and J usage is TRBJ2-7; 9 bases agree with TRBD1. The CDR3 runs 16 residues. From germline, CDR1 is SGHVS and CDR2 FNYEAQ. The V segment lost 5 bases and the J segment 5 bases; nucleotides outside the gene matches: 13. The CDR3 sequence: CASSVTPGQGNHEQYF. The DNA for the CDR3 is TGTGCCAGCAGCGTTACCCCGGGACAGGGTAATCACGAGCAGTACTTC.

As regards this clone: Different DNA sequences within this sample yield the same CDR3. V usage is TRBV5-8 and J usage is TRBJ1-2; no firm D call. The CDR3 spans 12 residues. The germline V gene encodes CDR1 SGHTS and CDR2 YDEGEE. The V and J ends lost 1 base and 8 bases respectively, with 9 bases between them. The CDR3 DNA reads TGTGCCAGCAGCTTGTATGCTGAGGGCTACACCTTC. Protein: CASSLYAEGYTF.

The CDR3 loop reads CASSVQVRKTQYF. The DNA for the CDR3 is TGTGCCAGCAGTGTACAGGTCCGAAAGACCCAGTACTTC. V is TRBV28 and J is TRBJ2-5; D is perhaps TRBD1 (5 bases). This CDR3 has 13 residues. The germline CDR1 and CDR2 sequences are MDHEN and SYDVKM. The V gene lost 5 bases and the J gene lost 6 bases, with 13 bases spanning the gap. Full variable domain (rest looked up from reference TRBV28 and TRBJ2-5): DVKVTQSSRYLVKRTGEKVFLECVQDMDHENMFWYRQDPGLGLRLIYFSYDVKMKEKGDIPEGYSVSREKKERFSLILESASTNQTSMYLCASSVQVRKTQYFGPGTRLLVL.

The gene calls are TRBV5-5 and TRBJ2-3; 7 bases are a match to TRBD1. With V trimmed by 4 bases and J by 4 bases, 6 bases remained unmatched. CDR3 length: 14 amino acids. Germline CDR1 and CDR2: SGHKS and YYEKEE (reference sequence). CDR3 in amino acids: CASSGRGIADTQYF. The CDR3 coding sequence is TGTGCCAGCAGCGGCAGGGGGATCGCAGATACGCAGTATTTT.

The DNA of the CDR3 is TGCGCCAGCAGAACCCTCCACAGGGACCTCTCTGGAAACACCATATATTTT. Its translation is CASRTLHRDLSGNTIYF. The genes are TRBV10-1 and TRBJ1-3, with a possible D match to TRBD1 (6 bases). There are 17 residues in the CDR3. The germline V and J ends were trimmed by 6 bases and 0 bases, with 18 bases remaining between them. CDR1 and CDR2 from the germline V gene are WNHNN and SYGVQD (reference sequence).

The rearrangement uses TRBV18 and TRBJ1-2, with 9 bases that match TRBD1. Germline values: CDR1 KGHSH, CDR2 LQKENI. The CDR3 covers 18 residues. V shed 1 base and J 4 bases; nucleotides not matched to a gene: 13. CDR3: CASSPLPGTGLATYGYTF. CDR3 DNA: TGTGCCAGCTCACCACTACCCGGGACAGGGTTAGCTACCTATGGCTACACCTTC.

The chain employs TRBV29-1 and TRBJ1-2; 7 nucleotides agree with TRBD1. The CDR3 has 13 amino acids. The J segment lost 8 bases and the V segment lost 4 bases, leaving 10 bases of the junction unmatched. Looked up from germline, CDR1 is SQVTM and CDR2 is ANQGSEA. CDR3 region: CSVAKGVGGGYTF. The CDR3 DNA sequence: TGCAGCGTTGCCAAAGGCGTAGGGGGCGGCTACACCTTC.

Of note for this clone: One end of the junction fails to match germline, which may point to a read error. J is TRBJ1-1 and V is TRBV6-1; TRBD1 is a possible D gene (5 bases). CDR1 MNHNS and CDR2 SASEGT come from the germline V gene. The CDR3 is made up of 12 amino acids. The CDR3 DNA is TGCACTACGGGCAGGGCGAACACTGAAGCTTTCTTT. Translating it yields CTTGRANTEAFF.

V gene TRBV4-2 combines with J gene TRBJ2-1; a weak D match, TRBD2 (5 bases). V dropped 1 base and J dropped 3 bases, with 13 bases sitting between them. In germline, CDR1 is LGHNA, CDR2 YNFKEQ. The CDR3 covers 16 residues. Written as DNA, the CDR3 is TGTGCCAGCAGCCAAGCGGGTGGAGGAGGCTACAATGAGCAGTTCTTC. Protein product: CASSQAGGGGYNEQFF.

This chain uses TRBV28 with TRBJ1-5; TRBD1 agrees at 10 bases. V lost 1 base to trimming and J lost 2 bases; unmatched junction nucleotides: 5. The CDR3 extends over 17 amino acids. Germline V gene lookup returns CDR1 MDHEN and CDR2 SYDVKM. CDR3 sequence: CASSLFRDRGGNQPQHF. The CDR3 DNA reads as TGTGCCAGCAGTTTATTCCGGGACAGGGGTGGCAATCAGCCCCAGCATTTT. The whole variable domain, remainder taken from reference TRBV28 and TRBJ1-5, is DVKVTQSSRYLVKRTGEKVFLECVQDMDHENMFWYRQDPGLGLRLIYFSYDVKMKEKGDIPEGYSVSREKKERFSLILESASTNQTSMYLCASSLFRDRGGNQPQHFGDGTRLSIL.

The V call is TRBV19, the J call TRBJ1-5; maybe TRBD1 (5 bases). Germline-derived CDR1 and CDR2 are LNHDA and SQIVND (reference sequence). V lost 0 bases, J lost 3 bases, and 9 bases lay in between. The CDR3 runs 15 residues. In DNA form, the CDR3 reads TGTGCCAGTAGTATAGATGGGGGGTACAATCAGCCCCAGCATTTT. Protein product: CASSIDGGYNQPQHF.

The chain has TRBV4-2 and TRBJ2-5; 9 bases are a match to TRBD1. The CDR3 consists of 15 residues. The junction had 6 bases not matched to a gene; V was cut back by 2 bases and J by 5 bases. CDR1 and CDR2 from the germline V gene are LGHNA and YNFKEQ. The CDR3 DNA follows: TGTGCCAGCAGCCAACCCGGGACAGGGCTCGAGACCCAGTACTTC. This translates into CASSQPGTGLETQYF.

The chain joins TRBV6-4 to TRBJ1-1, with 7 bases that match TRBD1. CDR1 is MRHNA, CDR2 SNTAGT, per germline. The ends lost 6 bases at V and 0 bases at J; junction bases unmatched: 1. The CDR3 consists of 13 residues. The CDR3 bases are TGTGCCAGCAGGACAGGGCTGAACACTGAAGCTTTCTTT. The encoded protein is CASRTGLNTEAFF.

J is TRBJ2-3 and V is TRBV2, with D perhaps TRBD2 (6 bases). V was cut by 7 bases and J by 4 bases, with 18 bases left in between. Germline V gene lookup returns CDR1 SNHLY and CDR2 FYNNEI. The CDR3 is made up of 15 amino acids. The CDR3 reads CASTRAEGEADTQYF. CDR3 DNA sequence: TGTGCCAGCACCAGAGCAGAAGGGGAGGCAGATACGCAGTATTTT.

The V and J genes are TRBV18 and TRBJ2-3, with D possibly matching TRBD2 (5 bases). This CDR3 region has 16 residues. Trimming shortened V by 1 base and J by 1 base, and 12 bases separated the two germline ends. Per germline, CDR1 KGHSH and CDR2 LQKENI. The CDR3 sequence: CASSPQRPPGTDTQYF. The CDR3 nucleotides are TGTGCCAGCTCACCACAGCGGCCCCCGGGCACAGATACGCAGTATTTT.

The CDR3 loop is CASSLGGMDYEQYF. CDR3 nucleotide sequence: TGCGCCAGCAGCTTGGGAGGAATGGACTACGAGCAGTACTTC. This chain connects TRBV5-1 to TRBJ2-7; D is unclear. V was clipped by 0 bases and J by 3 bases, with 10 bases between them. The CDR3 loop spans 14 amino acids. The V gene's germline CDR1 is SGHRS and CDR2 YFSETQ.

The chain is built from TRBV27 and TRBJ1-5; 9 bases fit TRBD1. Per germline, CDR1 MNHEY and CDR2 SMNVEV (reference sequence). Germline trimming cut 6 bases from V and 3 bases from J; bases unmatched to any gene: 6. This CDR3 comprises 15 residues. The CDR3 nucleotides read TGTGCCAGCAGGGGACAGGGAATAGACAATCAGCCCCAGCATTTT. Translating gives CASRGQGIDNQPQHF.

The chain couples TRBV5-5 to TRBJ1-1, with TRBD1 matching over 8 bases. After removal of 5 bases from V and 4 bases from J, the junction contained 4 bases not matched to a gene. The CDR3 runs 13 residues. Germline CDR1 SGHKS, CDR2 YYEKEE (reference sequence). The CDR3 DNA follows: TGTGCCAGCAGGTACGACAGGGGCACTGAAGCTTTCTTT. As protein: CASRYDRGTEAFF.

CDR3 loop: CASAVGPSRPQHF. The CDR3 DNA reads as TGCGCCAGCGCGGTCGGTCCGAGTCGGCCCCAGCATTTT. The chain couples TRBV5-1 to TRBJ1-5; D call uncertain. Germline V CDR1 and CDR2: SGHRS, YFSETQ. V gave up 7 bases and J gave up 9 bases, with 17 bases separating them. This CDR3 spans 13 amino acids.

The chain employs TRBV6-1 and TRBJ1-6; perhaps TRBD1 as D (5 bases). V was shortened by 8 bases and J by 7 bases, with 15 bases between the two germline ends. Germline V lookup: CDR1 MNHNS, CDR2 SASEGT. The CDR3 is made up of 14 amino acids. The CDR3 nucleotides are TGTGCCAGCTCAAGGGCAGGGCGGAATTCACCCCTCCACTTT. As protein: CASSRAGRNSPLHF.

This rearrangement joins TRBV5-4 to TRBJ1-1; TRBD1 agrees at 7 bases. Per germline, CDR1 SGHNT and CDR2 YYREEE (reference sequence). V lost 4 bases and J lost 1; bases outside the gene matches: 7. The CDR3 sequence is 15 residues long. The CDR3 protein is CASSPLTGSNTEAFF. Written as DNA, the CDR3 is TGTGCCAGCAGCCCGCTGACAGGGTCGAACACTGAAGCTTTCTTT.

The chain employs TRBV19 and TRBJ2-3; 10 bases agree with TRBD1. J was trimmed by 4 bases and V by 10 bases; bases with no gene match: 5. Germline lookup yields CDR1 LNHDA and CDR2 SQIVND (reference sequence). CDR3 size: 13 residues. Here the CDR3 DNA reads TGTGCCACACGGGACAGGGGCGCAGATACGCAGTATTTT. Translating it yields CATRDRGADTQYF. The whole variable domain, filled in from reference TRBV19 and TRBJ2-3, reads DGGITQSPKYLFRKEGQNVTLSCEQNLNHDAMYWYRQDPGQGLRLIYYSQIVNDFQKGDIAEGYSVSREKKESFPLTVTSAQKNPTAFYLCATRDRGADTQYFGPGTRLTVL.

This sequence joins TRBV5-1 and TRBJ2-5; D is perhaps TRBD2 (5 bases). The J call is doubtful: the DNA matches TRBJ2-7 better. This CDR3 comprises 15 residues. In germline, CDR1 is SGHRS, CDR2 YFSETQ. The CDR3 sequence is CASSFEGVSSYEQYF. The CDR3 DNA sequence: TGCGCCAGCAGCTTTGAGGGAGTAAGCTCCTACGAGCAGTACTTC.

The chain uses TRBV5-4 and TRBJ2-7; D perhaps matches TRBD2 (6 bases). Deletions cut 3 bases from V and 0 bases from J, with 7 bases between. Germline V lookup: CDR1 SGHNT, CDR2 YYREEE (reference sequence). This CDR3 comprises 13 residues. CDR3: CASSSGDSYEQYF. The CDR3 bases are TGTGCCAGCAGCTCGGGGGACTCCTACGAGCAGTACTTC. Looking up the rest from reference TRBV5-4 and TRBJ2-7 gives the full variable domain: ETGVTQSPTHLIKTRGQQVTLRCSSQSGHNTVSWYQQALGQGPQFIFQYYREEENGRGNFPPRFSGLQFPNYSSELNVNALELDDSALYLCASSSGDSYEQYFGPGTRLTVT.